Each of the 21 T cell receptor beta chains below was sequenced from the same sample in a study of shared clonotypes between healthy human individuals. Sequencing used immunoSEQ multiplex PCR; TCRdb keeps in-frame clones, though not all of them. Of approximately 2.3 million clones listed, 85% to 95% are singletons. The sample taken for sequencing was naive CD4+ T cells from PBMCs. Described subset: CD45RA+ positively selected. The receptors come from a man younger than 30 in good health. Some clones in this sample may be carry-over from other donors' samples.

This clone was counted once. The rearrangement joins TRBV19 to TRBJ1-5, with D perhaps TRBD1 (5 bases). The CDR3 extends over 13 amino acids. Trimming stripped 10 bases from V and 7 bases from J, with 17 bases between. Germline CDR1 and CDR2: LNHDA and SQIVND (reference sequence). As DNA, the CDR3 is TGTGCCACCCCACCTACGGGGGGACAGCCCCAGCATTTT. Translation: CATPPTGGQPQHF.

The chain carries TRBV9 and TRBJ1-2, with D unresolved. CDR3 length: 14 residues. Trimming shortened V by 0 bases and J by 9 bases, and 15 bases separated the two germline ends. Germline V gene sequence: CDR1 SGDLS, CDR2 YYNGEE. Here the CDR3 DNA reads TGTGCCAGCAGCGTAGATGCCCAGTATGGGAGCTACACCTTC. This codes for CASSVDAQYGSYTF.

In its sample, this clone was seen a few times. V usage is TRBV28 and J usage is TRBJ1-1; D possibly corresponds to TRBD1 (6 bases). CDR3 size: 15 residues. V gave up 3 bases and J gave up 0 bases, with 11 bases separating them. CDR1 and CDR2 from the germline V gene are MDHEN and SYDVKM. The CDR3 region has the DNA TGTGCCAGCAGTTTGACTGGACAGCTGAACACTGAAGCTTTCTTT. Amino acids: CASSLTGQLNTEAFF.

V gene TRBV15 combines with J gene TRBJ2-3; D might be TRBD2 (5 bases). CDR3 length equals 16 residues. V was shortened by 2 bases and J by 0 bases, with 12 bases between the two germline ends. CDR1 and CDR2 from the germline V gene are LNHNV and YYDKDF (reference sequence). The CDR3 is CATSRRFSGSTDTQYF. The CDR3 region has the DNA TGTGCCACCAGCAGACGCTTCAGCGGAAGCACAGATACGCAGTATTTT.

J is TRBJ2-5 and V is TRBV5-4, with 9 bases aligning to TRBD2. The germline CDR1 and CDR2 sequences are SGHNT and YYREEE (reference sequence). Trimming at V came to 2 bases and at J to 5 bases, leaving 10 bases not matched to a gene. The CDR3 sequence is 16 residues long. CDR3 sequence reads: CASSFKVAGVGETQYF. The CDR3 DNA is TGTGCCAGCAGCTTTAAGGTAGCGGGAGTAGGGGAGACCCAGTACTTC.

The V gene is TRBV6-1, the J gene TRBJ1-1, with a tentative D call TRBD1 (5 bases). The length of the CDR3 is 15 residues. The V gene's germline CDR1 is MNHNS and CDR2 SASEGT. Trimming removed 3 bases at V and 4 bases at J, with 15 bases between. CDR3 in amino acids: CASSEPTGVFTEAFF. The CDR3, as DNA: TGTGCCAGCAGTGAGCCGACGGGGGTTTTCACTGAAGCTTTCTTT.

The chain employs TRBV7-9 and TRBJ1-2; D not certain. The germline CDR1 and CDR2 sequences are SEHNR and FQNEAQ (reference sequence). V was shortened by 4 bases and J by 4 bases, with 10 bases between the two germline ends. The CDR3 loop spans 13 amino acids. This chain's CDR3 is CASSSWTGYGYTF. CDR3 nucleotide sequence: TGTGCCAGCAGCTCCTGGACCGGCTATGGCTACACCTTC.

In this sample, this clone turned up once. The chain employs TRBV5-1 and TRBJ1-2, with 8 bases aligning to TRBD1. The CDR3 loop spans 14 amino acids. Per the germline V gene, CDR1 is SGHRS and CDR2 is YFSETQ. The V gene end was trimmed by 2 bases and the J gene end by 5 bases; junction bases not matched to a gene: 5. The CDR3 coding sequence is TGCGCCAGCAGCTTATCAGGGGGCGGATATGGCTACACCTTC. It encodes CASSLSGGGYGYTF.

The V call is TRBV6-1, the J call TRBJ1-5; 7 bases are a match to TRBD1. Per germline, CDR1 MNHNS and CDR2 SASEGT. Losses at the gene ends were 6 bases for V and 0 bases for J; bases not matched to a gene: 5. The CDR3 length is 15 residues. The CDR3 coding sequence is TGTGCCAGCAGGGAGACAGGGAATAGCAATCAGCCCCAGCATTTT. Residues: CASRETGNSNQPQHF.

The chain couples TRBV5-4 to TRBJ1-1, with unresolved D. CDR3 length: 16 amino acids. V lost 2 bases to trimming and J lost 3 bases, with 17 bases between them. Germline V CDR1 and CDR2: SGHNT, YYREEE (reference sequence). The CDR3, as DNA: TGTGCCAGCAGCTTACCCCTGGGGAAACGGGACACTGAAGCTTTCTTT. Its protein product is CASSLPLGKRDTEAFF.

This clone was detected once. This chain links TRBV7-9 with TRBJ1-3; maybe TRBD1 (6 bases). CDR1 and CDR2 from the germline V gene are SEHNR and FQNEAQ (reference sequence). V lost 7 bases, J lost 0 bases, and 22 bases lay in between. The CDR3 length is 18 residues. CDR3 region: CASNSRGRGPDSGNTIYF. In nucleotides, the CDR3 is TGTGCCAGCAACTCTCGTGGGCGGGGGCCGGACTCTGGAAACACCATATATTTT.

The rearrangement links TRBV19 to TRBJ1-1; D not certain. Germline V gives CDR1 LNHDA, CDR2 SQIVND (reference sequence). V was clipped by 6 bases and J by 3 bases, with 11 bases between them. There are 13 residues in the CDR3. Here the CDR3 reads CASRGMGYTEAFF. As DNA, the CDR3 is TGTGCCAGTAGGGGCATGGGGTACACTGAAGCTTTCTTT.

This clone was detected only once. V and J are TRBV19 and TRBJ2-7, with a weak D call TRBD1 (5 bases). CDR1 is LNHDA and CDR2 is SQIVND in the germline V gene (reference sequence). Trimming pared 2 bases from V and 1 base from J, leaving 6 bases between. This CDR3 spans 13 amino acids. The CDR3 loop reads CASSIKGSYEQYF. The CDR3 DNA reads TGTGCCAGTAGTATAAAGGGGTCCTACGAGCAGTACTTC.

The chain combines TRBV11-3 with TRBJ1-1; unclear D gene. V was pared by 3 bases and J by 1 base, with 9 bases between. CDR1 and CDR2 (germline): SGHNT, YENEEA. CDR3 length: 14 amino acids. The CDR3 loop reads CASSFSRGNTEAFF. CDR3 in DNA: TGTGCCAGCAGCTTCTCCCGGGGGAACACTGAAGCTTTCTTT.

As concerns this clone: The identical CDR3 is also encoded by other nucleotide sequences in the sample. The V call is TRBV9, the J call TRBJ1-1; D unclear. The V gene lost 2 bases and the J gene lost 0 bases, with 5 bases spanning the gap. The CDR3 extends over 13 amino acids. Germline CDR1 is SGDLS and CDR2 is YYNGEE. CDR3 amino acids: CASSVAVNTEAFF. As DNA, the CDR3 is TGTGCCAGCAGCGTGGCGGTGAACACTGAAGCTTTCTTT.

This clone has only one observation. The chain uses TRBV18 and TRBJ2-1; D is tentatively TRBD1 or TRBD2 (5 bases each). Germline CDR1 reads KGHSH; CDR2 reads LQKENI. Trimming pared 0 bases from V and 6 bases from J, leaving 15 bases between. The CDR3 is 16 residues long. The CDR3 reads CASSPPGPQRVNEQFF. The CDR3 bases are TGTGCCAGCTCACCACCGGGACCCCAACGGGTCAATGAGCAGTTCTTC. The full variable domain, rest sourced from reference TRBV18 and TRBJ2-1, is NAGVMQNPRHLVRRRGQEARLRCSPMKGHSHVYWYRQLPEEGLKFMVYLQKENIIDESGMPKERFSAEFPKEGPSILRIQQVVRGDSAAYFCASSPPGPQRVNEQFFGPGTRLTVL.

The gene calls are TRBV10-1 and TRBJ2-7, with TRBD2 matching 9 bases. The CDR3 runs 18 residues. From germline, CDR1 is WNHNN and CDR2 SYGVQD (reference sequence). Trimming at V came to 7 bases and at J to 2 bases, leaving 18 bases not matched to a gene. The CDR3 region has the DNA TGCGCCAGCACGCCTTGGTCTAGCGGGAAGGGAAGGACCTACGAGCAGTACTTC. The encoded protein is CASTPWSSGKGRTYEQYF.

This clone was picked up one time. The chain employs TRBV5-1 and TRBJ1-4; no clear D gene. The CDR3 runs to 13 residues. V lost 0 bases, J lost 5 bases, and 5 bases lay in between. Germline-derived CDR1 and CDR2 are SGHRS and YFSETQ. The CDR3 DNA reads TGCGCCAGCAGCTTGGTGTTGAATGAAAAACTGTTTTTT. Its protein product is CASSLVLNEKLFF.

The rearrangement joins TRBV10-3 to TRBJ2-7; TRBD2 matches at 11 bases. After removal of 10 bases from V and 0 bases from J, the junction contained 17 bases not matched to a gene. Germline CDR1 reads ENHRY; CDR2 reads SYGVKD. This CDR3 region has 18 residues. In DNA, the CDR3 is TGTGCCAACGAAACCAGGACTAGCGGGCAAGACCTCTCCTACGAGCAGTACTTC. Translation: CANETRTSGQDLSYEQYF.

The chain joins TRBV6-5 to TRBJ1-1, with D tentatively TRBD1 (5 bases). Trimming removed 6 bases from V and 6 bases from J, with 11 bases in between. Germline lookup yields CDR1 MNHEY and CDR2 SVGAGI. The CDR3 has 12 residues. CDR3 nucleotide sequence: TGTGCCAGCAGCCCAGGGAAGGCTGAAGCTTTCTTT. It codes for CASSPGKAEAFF.

The rearrangement links TRBV25-1 to TRBJ1-1; 8 positions agree with TRBD1. Per germline, CDR1 MGHDK and CDR2 SYGVNS. This CDR3 contains 16 residues. Germline trimming cut 6 bases from V and 2 bases from J; bases unmatched to any gene: 11. The CDR3 DNA reads TGTGCCAGCAGATCAGCCGGGGGACAGGTTAACACTGAAGCTTTCTTT. It translates to CASRSAGGQVNTEAFF.